This T cell receptor (beta chain) comes out of a study of chemoradiotherapy in HPV16-positive cancers. Study-wide results and limits: For HPV16-positive patients, expanding HPV-responsive T cells associated with longer recurrence-free survival.

The table came from immunoSEQ multiplex PCR; TCRdb's copy has only in-frame clones and leaves some out. The sample lists approximately 3,300 clones; roughly 90% were seen once. Comment on this clone: Its antigen is undetermined.

The sequencing used tumor tissue, collected from a patient who underwent chemoradiotherapy. This TCR came from a human donor with HPV-associated anogenital cancer.

The CDR3 protein is CASSPAGGLAGAHTDTQYF. Written as DNA, the CDR3 is TGTGCCAGCAGCCCAGCGGGGGGGTTAGCGGGGGCGCACACAGATACGCAGTATTTT. The gene calls are TRBV7-2 and TRBJ2-3; 10 positions match TRBD2. From germline, CDR1 is SGHTA and CDR2 FQGNSA. CDR3 length: 19 amino acids. Germline trimming cut 5 bases from V and 2 bases from J; bases unmatched to any gene: 16. The whole variable domain, remainder taken from reference TRBV7-2 and TRBJ2-3, is GAGVSQSPSNKVTEKGKDVELRCDPISGHTALYWYRQSLGQGLEFLIYFQGNSAPDKSGLPSDRFSAERTGGSVSTLTIQRTQQEDSAVYLCASSPAGGLAGAHTDTQYFGPGTRLTVL.